This T cell receptor (beta chain) stems from a study of T cells in women clearing cervical HPV infection. A remark on this clone: Sequencing ends 3 residues short of the CDR3 end; the germline J gene provides the rest.

Germline CDR1 and CDR2: SQVTM and ANQGSEA. Trimming removed 4 bases from V and 1 base from J; junction bases left unmatched: 2. CDR3 size: 13 residues. TCRdb's copy holds only in-frame clones and misses some; the assay was immunoSEQ multiplex PCR. This sample's table has about 39,000 clones. V is TRBV29-1 and J is TRBJ2-5; TRBD1 matches at 8 bases. Input material: blood buffy coat. The source of this sequence is a woman aged 18 to 75 with a cervical HPV16 infection that either progressed to CIN3+ or cleared (not recorded which). This CDR3 is CSVAQGVQETQYF. CDR3 DNA (partial): TGCAGCGTTGCACAGGGGGTCCAAGAGACC.